This T cell receptor (beta chain) was sequenced during a study of identical twins. V dropped 2 bases and J dropped 2 bases, with 7 bases sitting between them. Germline lookup yields CDR1 SGHVS and CDR2 FNYEAQ. This CDR3 is built from 13 residues. This clonotype was counted at least ten times. TCRdb analysed the 5' RACE reads with MiXCR anew, one entry per CDR3 protein. The repertoire consists of under 250,000 distinct CDR3 sequences, with 7% to 8.5% occurring once and the leading ten covering under 7%. The sample also formed part of further work on yellow fever vaccine responses in identical twins.

Specimen: CD8+ T cells sorted from blood. The sequence was collected from a woman aged 18-35 years in good health. The V gene is TRBV7-6, the J gene TRBJ2-7, with D hard to call. CDR3 DNA: TGTGCCAGCAGCTTATCGAGGACCTACGAGCAGTACTTC. Translated, it gives CASSLSRTYEQYF.